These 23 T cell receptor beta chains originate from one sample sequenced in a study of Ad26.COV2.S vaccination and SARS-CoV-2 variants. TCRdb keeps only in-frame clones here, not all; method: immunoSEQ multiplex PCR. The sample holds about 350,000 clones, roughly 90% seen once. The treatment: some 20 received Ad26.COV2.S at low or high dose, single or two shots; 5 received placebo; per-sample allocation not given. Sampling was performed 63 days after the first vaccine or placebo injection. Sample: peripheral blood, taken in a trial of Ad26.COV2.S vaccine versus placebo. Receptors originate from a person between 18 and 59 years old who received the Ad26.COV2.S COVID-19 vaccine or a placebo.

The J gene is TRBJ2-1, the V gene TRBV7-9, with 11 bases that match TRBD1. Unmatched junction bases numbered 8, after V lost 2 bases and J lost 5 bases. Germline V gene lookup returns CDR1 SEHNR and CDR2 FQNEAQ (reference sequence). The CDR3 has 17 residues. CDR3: CASSLRTGGAKDNEQFF. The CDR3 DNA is TGTGCCAGCAGCTTAAGGACAGGGGGCGCCAAGGACAATGAGCAGTTCTTC.

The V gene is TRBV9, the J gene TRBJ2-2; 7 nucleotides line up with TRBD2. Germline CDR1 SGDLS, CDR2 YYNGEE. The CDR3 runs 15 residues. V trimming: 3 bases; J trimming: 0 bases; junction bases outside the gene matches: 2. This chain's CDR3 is CASSASGANTGELFF. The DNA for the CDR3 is TGTGCCAGCAGCGCTAGCGGTGCGAACACCGGGGAGCTGTTTTTT.

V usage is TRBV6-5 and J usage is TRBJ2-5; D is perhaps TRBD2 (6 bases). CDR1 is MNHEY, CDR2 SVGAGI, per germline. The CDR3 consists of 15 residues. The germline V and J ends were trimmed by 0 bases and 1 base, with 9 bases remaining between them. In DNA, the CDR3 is TGTGCCAGCAGTTACTCGGGAGGACTCCAAGAGACCCAGTACTTC. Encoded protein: CASSYSGGLQETQYF.

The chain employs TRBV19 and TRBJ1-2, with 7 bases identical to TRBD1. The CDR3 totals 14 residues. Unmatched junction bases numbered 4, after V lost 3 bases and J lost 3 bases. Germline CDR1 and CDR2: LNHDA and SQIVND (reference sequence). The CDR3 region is CASSIYQGDYGYTF. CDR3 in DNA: TGTGCCAGTAGTATCTATCAGGGGGACTATGGCTACACCTTC.

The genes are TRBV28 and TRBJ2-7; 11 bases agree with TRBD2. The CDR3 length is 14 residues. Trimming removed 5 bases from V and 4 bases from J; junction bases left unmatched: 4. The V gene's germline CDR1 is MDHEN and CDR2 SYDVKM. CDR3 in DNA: TGTGCCAGCAGTCCCCGGACTAGCGGGTACGAGCAGTACTTC. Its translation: CASSPRTSGYEQYF.

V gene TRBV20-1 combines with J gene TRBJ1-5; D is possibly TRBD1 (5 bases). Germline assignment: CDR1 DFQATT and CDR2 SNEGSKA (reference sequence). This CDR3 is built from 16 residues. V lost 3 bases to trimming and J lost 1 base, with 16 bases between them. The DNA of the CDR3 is TGCAGTGCTAGTGGGACGGGGAGAGGGAGCAATCAGCCCCAGCATTTT. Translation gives CSASGTGRGSNQPQHF.

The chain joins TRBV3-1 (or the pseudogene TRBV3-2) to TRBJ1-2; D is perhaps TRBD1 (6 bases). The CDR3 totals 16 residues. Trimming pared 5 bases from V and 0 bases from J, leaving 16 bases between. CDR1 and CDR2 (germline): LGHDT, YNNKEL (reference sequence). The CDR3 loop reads CASSGTYRASNYGYTF. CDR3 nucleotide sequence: TGTGCCAGCAGCGGAACCTACAGGGCTTCTAACTATGGCTACACCTTC.

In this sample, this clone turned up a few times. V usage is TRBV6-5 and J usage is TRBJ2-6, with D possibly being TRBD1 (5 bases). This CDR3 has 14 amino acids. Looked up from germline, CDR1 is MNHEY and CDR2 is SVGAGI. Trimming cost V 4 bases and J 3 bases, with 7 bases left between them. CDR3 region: CASSSGFGANVLTF. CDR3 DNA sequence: TGTGCCAGCAGTTCAGGGTTTGGGGCCAACGTCCTGACTTTC.

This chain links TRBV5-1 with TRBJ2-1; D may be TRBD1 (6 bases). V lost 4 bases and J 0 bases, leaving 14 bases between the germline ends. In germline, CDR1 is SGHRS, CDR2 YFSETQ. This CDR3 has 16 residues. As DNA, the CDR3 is TGCGCCAGCAGCGAAGGGACACGAAGCTCCTACAATGAGCAGTTCTTC. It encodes CASSEGTRSSYNEQFF.

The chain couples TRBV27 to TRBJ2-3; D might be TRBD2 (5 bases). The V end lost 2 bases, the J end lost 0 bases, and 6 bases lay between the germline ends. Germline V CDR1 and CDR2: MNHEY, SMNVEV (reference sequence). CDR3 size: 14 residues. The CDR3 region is CASSLRGSTDTQYF. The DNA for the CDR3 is TGTGCCAGCAGTTTACGGGGTAGCACAGATACGCAGTATTTT.

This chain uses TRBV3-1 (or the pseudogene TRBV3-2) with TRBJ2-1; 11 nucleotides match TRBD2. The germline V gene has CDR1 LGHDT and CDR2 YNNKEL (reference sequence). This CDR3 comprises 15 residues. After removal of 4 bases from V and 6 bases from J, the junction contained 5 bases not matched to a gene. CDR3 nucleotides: TGTGCCAGCAGCCCACTAGCGGGAGTAGGCAATGAGCAGTTCTTC. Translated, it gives CASSPLAGVGNEQFF.

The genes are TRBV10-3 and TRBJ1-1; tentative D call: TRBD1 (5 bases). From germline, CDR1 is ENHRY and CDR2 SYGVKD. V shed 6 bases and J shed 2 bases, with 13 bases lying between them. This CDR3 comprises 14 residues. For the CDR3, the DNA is TGTGCCATCAGGCCGTCAGGGCAAAACACTGAAGCTTTCTTT. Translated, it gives CAIRPSGQNTEAFF.

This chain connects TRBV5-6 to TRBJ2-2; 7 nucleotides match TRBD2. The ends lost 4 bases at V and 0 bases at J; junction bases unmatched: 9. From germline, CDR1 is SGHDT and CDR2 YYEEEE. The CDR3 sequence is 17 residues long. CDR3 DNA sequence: TGTGCCAGCAGCCAAACGGGGAGCGGGGCGAACACCGGGGAGCTGTTTTTT. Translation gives CASSQTGSGANTGELFF.

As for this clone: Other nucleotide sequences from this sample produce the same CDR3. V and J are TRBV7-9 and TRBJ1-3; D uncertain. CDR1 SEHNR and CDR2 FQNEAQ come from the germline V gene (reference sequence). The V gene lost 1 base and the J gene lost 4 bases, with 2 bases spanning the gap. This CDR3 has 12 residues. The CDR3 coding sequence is TGTGCCAGCAGCTTAGGGGGAAACACCATATATTTT. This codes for CASSLGGNTIYF.

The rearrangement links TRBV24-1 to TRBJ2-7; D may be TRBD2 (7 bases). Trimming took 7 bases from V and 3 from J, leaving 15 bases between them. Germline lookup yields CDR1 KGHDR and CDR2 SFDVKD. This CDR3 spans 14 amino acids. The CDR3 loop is CATREGGASYEQYF. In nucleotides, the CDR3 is TGTGCCACCAGGGAGGGGGGGGCCAGCTACGAGCAGTACTTC.

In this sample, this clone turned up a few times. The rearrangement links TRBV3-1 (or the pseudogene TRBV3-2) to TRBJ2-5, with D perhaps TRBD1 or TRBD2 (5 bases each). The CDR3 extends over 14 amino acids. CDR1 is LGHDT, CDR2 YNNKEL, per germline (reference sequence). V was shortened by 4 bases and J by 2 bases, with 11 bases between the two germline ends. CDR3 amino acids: CASSPWDRQETQYF. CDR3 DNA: TGTGCCAGCAGCCCCTGGGACCGACAAGAGACCCAGTACTTC.

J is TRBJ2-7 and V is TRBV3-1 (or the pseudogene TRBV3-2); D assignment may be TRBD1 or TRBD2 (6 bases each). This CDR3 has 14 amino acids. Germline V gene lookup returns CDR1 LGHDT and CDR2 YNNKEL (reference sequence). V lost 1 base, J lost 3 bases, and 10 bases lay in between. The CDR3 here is CASSQAGGSYEQYF. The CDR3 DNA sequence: TGTGCCAGCAGCCAAGCCGGGGGCAGCTACGAGCAGTACTTC.

Here the CDR3 DNA reads TGTGCCAGTAAGGAGGGCAGGGAGGGCAATCAGCCCCAGCATTTT. This translates into CASKEGREGNQPQHF. The rearrangement links TRBV19 to TRBJ1-5; D might be TRBD1 (5 bases). Germline CDR1 LNHDA, CDR2 SQIVND (reference sequence). The CDR3 totals 15 residues. The V gene lost 7 bases and the J gene lost 2 bases, with 15 bases spanning the gap.

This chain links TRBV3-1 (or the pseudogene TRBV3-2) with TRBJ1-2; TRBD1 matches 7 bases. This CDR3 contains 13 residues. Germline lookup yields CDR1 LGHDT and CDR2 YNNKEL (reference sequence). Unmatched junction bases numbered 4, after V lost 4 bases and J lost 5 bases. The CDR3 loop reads CASSLGQTYGYTF. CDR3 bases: TGTGCCAGCAGCCTGGGACAGACTTATGGCTACACCTTC.

The CDR3 DNA is TGTGCCAGCAGCGCGACAGGGGGAAACTACGAGCAGTACTTC. This codes for CASSATGGNYEQYF. The chain carries TRBV9 and TRBJ2-7; 9 nucleotides agree with TRBD1. Germline lookup yields CDR1 SGDLS and CDR2 YYNGEE. Trimming cost V 3 bases and J 3 bases; bases outside gene matches: 4. The CDR3 extends over 14 amino acids. Variable domain in full (rest from reference TRBV9 and TRBJ2-7): DSGVTQTPKHLITATGQRVTLRCSPRSGDLSVYWYQQSLDQGLQFLIQYYNGEERAKGNILERFSAQQFPDLHSELNLSSLELGDSALYFCASSATGGNYEQYFGPGTRLTVT.

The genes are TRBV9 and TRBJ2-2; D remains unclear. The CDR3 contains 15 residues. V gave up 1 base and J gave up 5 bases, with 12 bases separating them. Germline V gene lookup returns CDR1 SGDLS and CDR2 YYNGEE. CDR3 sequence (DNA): TGTGCCAGCAGCGTATCTAGGGTAGTTACCGGGGAGCTGTTTTTT. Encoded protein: CASSVSRVVTGELFF.

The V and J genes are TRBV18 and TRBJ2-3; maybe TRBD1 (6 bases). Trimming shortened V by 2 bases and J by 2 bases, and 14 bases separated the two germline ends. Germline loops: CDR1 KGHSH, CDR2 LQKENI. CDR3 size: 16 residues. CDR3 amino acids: CASSPALRTDTDTQYF. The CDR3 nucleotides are TGTGCCAGCTCACCAGCCCTCCGGACAGACACAGATACGCAGTATTTT.

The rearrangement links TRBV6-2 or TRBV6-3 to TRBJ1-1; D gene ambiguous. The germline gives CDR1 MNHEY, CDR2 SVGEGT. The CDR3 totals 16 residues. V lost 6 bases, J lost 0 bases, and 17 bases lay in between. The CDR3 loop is CASSPGPGGMNTEAFF. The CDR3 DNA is TGTGCCAGCAGCCCCGGGCCGGGTGGGATGAACACTGAAGCTTTCTTT.